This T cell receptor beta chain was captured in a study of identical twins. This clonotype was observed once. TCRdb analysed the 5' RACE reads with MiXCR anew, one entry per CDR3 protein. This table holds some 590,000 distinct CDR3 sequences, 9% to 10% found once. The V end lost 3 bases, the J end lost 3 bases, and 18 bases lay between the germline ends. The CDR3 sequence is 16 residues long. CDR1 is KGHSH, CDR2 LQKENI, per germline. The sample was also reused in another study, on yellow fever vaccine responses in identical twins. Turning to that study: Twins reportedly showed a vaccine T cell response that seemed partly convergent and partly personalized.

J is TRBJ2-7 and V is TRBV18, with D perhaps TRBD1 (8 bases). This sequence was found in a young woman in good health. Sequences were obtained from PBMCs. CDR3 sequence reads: CASSPYRGGLDYEQYF. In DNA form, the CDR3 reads TGTGCCAGCTCACCGTACAGGGGGGGACTCGACTACGAGCAGTACTTC.